Below are 13 T cell receptor beta chains sequenced from a single sample in a study of Graves' ophthalmopathy and Graves' hyperthyroidism. Amplification targeted the TCR beta CDR3 regions, with RNA transcripts as the source material. First-round RT-PCR with HTBI primers preceded a second-round multiplex PCR. One entry per CDR3 protein, called by TCRdb with MiXCR from the multiplex PCR reads. Of about 740,000 distinct CDR3 sequences listed, approximately 40% are singletons. Sequenced material: peripheral blood. The receptors originated from an adult man with Graves' ophthalmopathy.

Concerning this clonotype: A much larger clone lies a single base off, so this may be a read error. The V call is TRBV19, the J call TRBJ1-1; tentative D call: TRBD1 (5 bases). CDR1 LNHDA and CDR2 SQIVND come from the germline V gene (reference sequence). CDR3 length: 15 residues. The CDR3 sequence is CTSSIRGDGRTEAFF. The CDR3, as DNA: TGTACCAGTAGTATTCGAGGGGACGGGCGGACTGAAGCTTTCTTT.

This rearrangement joins TRBV5-5 to TRBJ1-2; a weak D match, TRBD1 (5 bases). Germline CDR1 is SGHKS and CDR2 is YYEKEE (reference sequence). V lost 4 bases to trimming and J lost 5 bases, with 15 bases between them. The CDR3 covers 14 residues. The CDR3 spells CASSGTEAGYGYTF. The DNA of the CDR3 is TGTGCCAGCAGCGGGACGGAGGCAGGTTATGGCTACACCTTC.

This clonotype showed up many times. The chain employs TRBV2 and TRBJ1-5; 11 nucleotides align to TRBD1. CDR3 length equals 14 residues. V shed 4 bases, J shed 8 bases, and the junction held 4 bases outside the gene matches. Germline V lookup: CDR1 SNHLY, CDR2 FYNNEI. The CDR3 here is CASSVGTGGKPQHF. CDR3 in DNA: TGTGCCAGCAGTGTAGGGACAGGGGGAAAGCCCCAGCATTTT. Based on the CDR3 plus reference TRBV2 and TRBJ1-5, the full variable domain is EPEVTQTPSHQVTQMGQEVILRCVPISNHLYFYWYRQILGQKVEFLVSFYNNEISEKSEIFDDQFSVERPDGSNFTLKIRSTKLEDSAMYFCASSVGTGGKPQHFGDGTRLSIL.

The chain employs TRBV10-3 and TRBJ1-4; possibly TRBD1 for D (5 bases). Per germline, CDR1 ENHRY and CDR2 SYGVKD. V was clipped by 3 bases and J by 7 bases, with 12 bases between them. The CDR3 is 14 amino acids. CDR3 DNA: TGTGCCATCAGTGAACTGGGGCAAGGTGAAAAACTGTTTTTT. This gives the protein CAISELGQGEKLFF.

Comments on this clonotype: A clone one base away is much larger, so this may be a read error. The chain links TRBV7-2 to TRBJ2-5; D is undetermined. Germline V gene lookup returns CDR1 SGHTA and CDR2 FQGNSA. The CDR3 contains 12 residues. V shed 0 bases and J shed 13 bases, with 12 bases lying between them. CDR3 DNA: TGTGCCAGCAGCTTAGCGGGGTCCCGCAGGTACTTC. This codes for CASSLAGSRRYF.

The CDR3 coding sequence is TGTGCCAGCAGTCCCGGGACAGGATCACTGTTTTTT. It specifies CASSPGTGSLFF. This sequence joins TRBV25-1 and TRBJ1-4; TRBD1 matches 8 bases. The V and J ends lost 5 bases and 13 bases, in that order; junction bases with no gene match: 6. Looked up from germline, CDR1 is MGHDK and CDR2 is SYGVNS. The CDR3 is 12 residues long.

The J gene is TRBJ2-5, the V gene TRBV7-2; D is possibly TRBD2 (5 bases). Germline CDR1 SGHTA, CDR2 FQGNSA. Trimming removed 3 bases from V and 3 bases from J, with 17 bases in between. The CDR3 covers 16 residues. The CDR3 loop reads CASSLGSLRGKETQYF. In nucleotides, the CDR3 is TGTGCCAGCAGCTTGGGTTCCTTGAGAGGGAAAGAGACCCAGTACTTC.

A remark on this clonotype: This may arise from a read error, as a much more abundant clone is one base away. The chain employs TRBV5-1 and TRBJ1-2, with 7 nucleotides matching TRBD1. CDR1 and CDR2 (germline): SGHRS, YFSETQ. Trimming took 5 bases from V and 1 from J; bases not matched to a gene: 5. The CDR3 length is 14 residues. The CDR3 coding sequence is TGCGCCAGCAGGACAGGGACGGATAACTATGGCTACACCTTC. The encoded protein is CASRTGTDNYGYTF.

J is TRBJ1-2 and V is TRBV6-2 or TRBV6-3; TRBD1 matches at 7 bases. V was pared by 6 bases and J by 4 bases, with 5 bases of the junction left unmatched. Germline V CDR1 and CDR2: MNHEY, SVGEGT. This CDR3 contains 13 residues. The CDR3 loop is CASSQQGPYGYTF. CDR3 bases: TGTGCCAGCAGCCAACAGGGGCCCTATGGCTACACCTTC.

As to this clonotype: Possible read error: a much larger clone is one base away. This chain uses TRBV7-8 with TRBJ1-5; a possible D gene is TRBD1 (6 bases). CDR1 is SGHVS, CDR2 FQNEAQ, per germline. V lost 5 bases and J 5 bases, leaving 13 bases between the germline ends. This CDR3 has 14 amino acids. The chain's CDR3 is CASSDRRPDQPQHF. Here the CDR3 DNA reads TGTGCCAGCAGCGACAGGAGGCCCGATCAGCCCCAGCATTTT.

The rearrangement links TRBV15 to TRBJ2-5; TRBD1 agrees at 9 bases. V trimming: 5 bases; J trimming: 5 bases; junction bases outside the gene matches: 3. Germline values: CDR1 LNHNV, CDR2 YYDKDF (reference sequence). This CDR3 spans 13 amino acids. CDR3 bases: TGTGCCACCAGCTGGACAGGGGTGGAGACCCAGTACTTC. Protein sequence: CATSWTGVETQYF.

This clonotype has more than one count but fewer than ten. V gene TRBV5-8 combines with J gene TRBJ2-7, with D possibly TRBD1 on 5 matching bases. V was cut by 5 bases and J by 2 bases, with 8 bases left in between. The CDR3 spans 12 residues. Per the germline V gene, CDR1 is SGHTS and CDR2 is YDEGEE. The CDR3 is CASRGPTYEQYF. Written as DNA, the CDR3 is TGTGCCAGCAGGGGGCCAACCTACGAGCAGTACTTC.

This clonotype came up many times. The J gene is TRBJ1-2, the V gene TRBV9, with D tentatively TRBD1 (5 bases). V gave up 4 bases and J gave up 7 bases, with 17 bases separating them. The CDR3 spans 14 residues. Germline lookup yields CDR1 SGDLS and CDR2 YYNGEE. The DNA of the CDR3 is TGTGCCAGCAGCCCCGGGGGGGTCGGGGGTGGCTACACCTTC. Protein: CASSPGGVGGGYTF.